The source of this T cell receptor beta chain is a study of blood T cell repertoires in COVID-19. Trimming pared 5 bases from V and 4 bases from J, leaving 5 bases between. Per germline, CDR1 MNHEY and CDR2 SMNVEV (reference sequence). The CDR3 consists of 11 residues. Repertoires were generated with immunoSEQ multiplex PCR, while TCRdb's copy carries only in-frame clones and drops some. The sample consists of fewer than 150,000 clones, less than 85% of them appearing once. Note on this clone: Additional DNA sequences in this sample encode the identical CDR3.

The V call is TRBV27, the J call TRBJ2-5; the D gene is possibly TRBD2 (5 bases). Sequenced: peripheral blood. The clonotype was recovered from a human donor in a cohort sampled during active COVID-19. In DNA, the CDR3 is TGTGCCAGCAGTACTAGAGAGACCCAGTACTTC. Amino acid sequence: CASSTRETQYF.